This paragraph reports one TCR beta chain. The sample belongs to a study of PD-L1 blockade in urothelial cancer. The CDR3 extends over 11 amino acids. Trimming left V 6 bases short and J 6 bases short, with 9 bases between. Germline V gene lookup returns CDR1 SQVTM and CDR2 ANQGSEA. Generated by immunoSEQ multiplex PCR, the TCRdb table keeps only in-frame clones and is missing some. The repertoire consists of about 24,000 clones, with around nine tenths occurring once and the leading ten covering approximately 3%. Locally advanced or metastatic urothelial carcinoma affected the patients. The clonotype originates from a man aged 45-60 years with urothelial cancer. This material consisted of PBMCs, taken around atezolizumab (anti-PD-L1) treatment. V and J are TRBV29-1 and TRBJ2-4, with D perhaps TRBD2 (5 bases). The CDR3, as DNA: TGCAGCGTCCCTGCGGGAAACATTCAGTACTTC. Translating gives CSVPAGNIQYF.